The subject of this entry is one T cell receptor (beta chain). Its specificity is not known. It was 5'RACE with constant-segment primers that produced the TCR alpha and TCR beta cDNA libraries, which carried sample barcodes and UMIs. One entry per CDR3 protein, called by TCRdb with MiXCR from the 5' RACE reads. In the table there are around 300,000 distinct CDR3 sequences, roughly an eighth of which are singletons. This entry is derived from a study of T-cell memory formation after mild COVID-19. Study results and limitations: Pre-infection memory carried some responding clones, suggesting that cross-reactive memory joined. Clones shrinking between day 15 and 85 showed a balanced CD4/CD8 split, and those that grew later tilted toward CD4+. Shrinking CD4+ clones were chiefly CM and EM; CD8+ ones were chiefly EMRA.

Germline-derived CDR1 and CDR2 are DFQATT and SNEGSKA (reference sequence). This CDR3 is 15 amino acids long. With 5 bases clipped from V and 0 bases from J, the junction kept 5 bases outside the gene matches. The chain is built from TRBV20-1 and TRBJ2-3; 10 nucleotides match TRBD2. Sequencing was done on a sample of PBMCs or a T cell subset sorted from them (not recorded which). The TCR originated in a man between 18 and 29 years old who had mild COVID-19 (a few samples of this study predate the infection). Cell type and time point are not known. The CDR3 loop is CSAGRAGGSTDTQYF. The DNA of the CDR3 is TGCAGTGCTGGCCGAGCGGGGGGGAGCACAGATACGCAGTATTTT.